The rows below give T cell receptor beta chains drawn from one sample of a study of CXCR3-negative and CXCR3-positive naive CD8 T cells. TCRdb re-analyzed the 5' RACE reads; it lists each CDR3 protein once, without DNA. The ten most abundant clones cover roughly a tenth of a sample with 43,000 or so distinct CDR3 sequences. The sequenced sample was memory CD8+ T cells from blood. The origin of the receptors is a human donor in good health. Some clones in this sample may be carry-over from other donors' samples. Each CDR3 is given with its conserved first and last residue.

v_call	j_call	cdr3_aa
TRBV4-3	TRBJ2-1	CASSLRLAGAYNEQFF
TRBV7-9	TRBJ2-3	CASSPTLDLEDTQYF
TRBV6-6	TRBJ2-5	CASTTSRIETQYF
TRBV25-1	TRBJ2-3	CASSGLATVYTDTQYF
TRBV11-3	TRBJ1-4	CASSLGDTIHEKLFF
TRBV12-3/TRBV12-4	TRBJ2-3	CASSATGPDTQYF
TRBV28	TRBJ2-1	CASRTGTGGGDEQFF
TRBV12-3/TRBV12-4	TRBJ1-1	CASSPRQGLFNKEIMNTEAFF
TRBV21-1	TRBJ2-1	CASSRAPTSGSIYNEQFF
TRBV7-9	TRBJ1-5	CASRPAEGVNQPQHF
TRBV4-1	TRBJ2-7	CASSLLTPGTHYEQYF
TRBV7-9	TRBJ2-1	CASSSYQIDYHNEQFF
TRBV6-4	TRBJ2-2	CASSSAGDYTGDLFF
TRBV7-6	TRBJ2-1	CASSLVGGRNEQFF
TRBV29-1	TRBJ1-2	CSGEGGDYGYTF
TRBV28	TRBJ2-4	CASSFSTGAKNIQYF
TRBV10-3	TRBJ1-1	CAIVSGRAEAFF
TRBV27	TRBJ2-1	CASSPTRLGGEQFF
TRBV9	TRBJ1-1	CASTSLETVNTEAFF
TRBV27	TRBJ2-7	CASSLSPGTDSYEQYF
TRBV19	TRBJ2-2	CASSIDPVPAGELFF
TRBV4-2	TRBJ2-1	CASSQEEQGGTHEQFF
TRBV29-1	TRBJ2-2	CSVDRGLNTGELFF